One sample yielded the 27 T cell receptor beta chains listed below, sequenced in a study of cytomegalovirus exposure and HLA in healthy donors. TCRdb's table, derived via immunoSEQ multiplex PCR, lists solely in-frame clones and lacks some. The repertoire holds 120,000 to 150,000 clones, with around 90% as singletons. Sequences were obtained from PBMCs. Receptors originate from a woman under 30 in good health and CMV-seropositive.

The chain uses TRBV27 and TRBJ1-1, with a weak D call TRBD1 (5 bases). The CDR3 is 14 amino acids. CDR1 is MNHEY, CDR2 SMNVEV, per germline (reference sequence). V dropped 6 bases and J dropped 1 base, with 12 bases sitting between them. The CDR3 here is CASRPLTGNTEAFF. CDR3 nucleotide sequence: TGTGCCAGCAGACCCCTTACAGGGAACACTGAAGCTTTCTTT.

The V call is TRBV2, the J call TRBJ2-7; tentative D call: TRBD2 (5 bases). CDR3 length equals 16 residues. With 6 bases removed from V and 4 bases from J, the gap between germline ends came to 22 bases. Germline-derived CDR1 and CDR2 are SNHLY and FYNNEI. The CDR3 sequence is CASSQDRAPSGYEQYF. CDR3 DNA sequence: TGTGCCAGCAGCCAGGATCGGGCCCCCTCGGGATACGAGCAGTACTTC.

The J gene is TRBJ2-3, the V gene TRBV7-9, with TRBD2 identical over 8 bases. Germline CDR1 and CDR2: SEHNR and FQNEAQ (reference sequence). CDR3 length equals 16 residues. Trimming at V came to 3 bases and at J to 0 bases, leaving 5 bases not matched to a gene. The CDR3 sequence: CASSFRGGRSTDTQYF. The CDR3 DNA is TGTGCCAGCAGCTTCCGCGGGGGGCGAAGCACAGATACGCAGTATTTT.

V gene TRBV5-8 combines with J gene TRBJ1-1; tentative D call: TRBD1 (5 bases). This CDR3 has 13 residues. Germline CDR1 and CDR2: SGHTS and YDEGEE. V was trimmed by 0 bases and J by 12 bases, leaving 15 bases between them. CDR3 sequence (DNA): TGTGCCAGCAGCTTGGCGGCCAGGGTGGCAACTTTCTTT. The encoded protein is CASSLAARVATFF.

The chain links TRBV18 to TRBJ2-6; TRBD1 might be the D (6 bases). V lost 5 bases and J 0 bases, leaving 20 bases between the germline ends. CDR1 and CDR2 (germline): KGHSH, LQKENI. CDR3 size: 19 residues. This CDR3 reads CASSYPGWTASSGANVLTF. DNA of the CDR3: TGTGCCAGCTCATACCCAGGATGGACAGCCAGCTCTGGGGCCAACGTCCTGACTTTC.

This chain's CDR3 is CASSHTLLAGGADTQYF. CDR3 bases: TGTGCCAGCAGCCACACCCTCCTAGCGGGGGGGGCAGATACGCAGTATTTT. V is TRBV4-2 and J is TRBJ2-3; 12 positions agree with TRBD2. The V segment lost 3 bases and the J segment 4 bases; nucleotides outside the gene matches: 8. The CDR3 length is 17 residues. CDR1 and CDR2 (germline): LGHNA, YNFKEQ.

V and J are TRBV27 and TRBJ1-4; TRBD1 aligns across 9 bases. V lost 5 bases to trimming and J lost 4 bases; unmatched junction nucleotides: 14. Germline CDR1 is MNHEY and CDR2 is SMNVEV (reference sequence). This CDR3 region has 18 residues. Here the CDR3 reads CASSDFPGQGLINEKLFF. CDR3 DNA: TGTGCCAGCAGTGATTTCCCGGGACAGGGACTGATTAATGAAAAACTGTTTTTT.

This chain uses TRBV7-3 with TRBJ1-6, with 8 bases lining up with TRBD1. Germline trimming cut 2 bases from V and 10 bases from J; bases unmatched to any gene: 7. This CDR3 spans 15 amino acids. Germline V gene lookup returns CDR1 SGHTA and CDR2 FQGTGA. CDR3 residues: CASSLSSGGRSPLHF. In DNA form, the CDR3 reads TGTGCCAGCAGCTTATCCTCAGGGGGCCGGTCACCCCTCCACTTT.

This chain connects TRBV9 to TRBJ1-5; D might be TRBD1 (6 bases). V was shortened by 7 bases and J by 7 bases, with 15 bases between the two germline ends. CDR3 length: 13 amino acids. The germline CDR1 and CDR2 sequences are SGDLS and YYNGEE. CDR3 residues: CASGTGSEQPQHF. The CDR3 coding sequence is TGTGCCAGCGGTACAGGGTCTGAGCAGCCCCAGCATTTT.

V and J are TRBV7-3 and TRBJ2-1; 8 nucleotides match TRBD2. Germline V gene sequence: CDR1 SGHTA, CDR2 FQGTGA. Losses at the gene ends were 1 base for V and 2 bases for J; bases not matched to a gene: 4. The CDR3 runs 16 residues. CDR3 loop: CASSLSGGRPYNEQFF. In nucleotides, the CDR3 is TGTGCCAGCAGCTTAAGCGGGGGGAGGCCCTACAATGAGCAGTTCTTC.

The J gene is TRBJ2-3, the V gene TRBV11-1; the D gene is possibly TRBD2 (7 bases). There are 15 residues in the CDR3. Trimming shortened V by 3 bases and J by 6 bases, and 16 bases separated the two germline ends. Germline V gives CDR1 SGHAT, CDR2 FQDESV (reference sequence). The CDR3 region is CASSFLRGAGDTQYF. In DNA, the CDR3 is TGTGCCAGCAGCTTTCTCCGGGGGGCCGGGGATACGCAGTATTTT.

V gene TRBV13 combines with J gene TRBJ2-2, with a weak D call TRBD1 (5 bases). Germline V gene data show CDR1 as PRHDT and CDR2 as FYEKMQ (reference sequence). The CDR3 totals 15 residues. V was cut by 6 bases and J by 7 bases, with 18 bases left in between. CDR3 nucleotide sequence: TGTGCCAGCAGTCATCCCGACAGATTTTTCGGGGAGCTGTTTTTT. Its protein is CASSHPDRFFGELFF.

This clone was counted a single time. The rearrangement links TRBV11-2 to TRBJ2-7; D may be TRBD2 (5 bases). With 0 bases removed from V and 6 bases from J, the gap between germline ends came to 18 bases. The V gene's germline CDR1 is SGHAT and CDR2 FQNNGV. The CDR3 is 16 amino acids. This CDR3 reads CASSLEGSSPRGEQYF. The CDR3 DNA is TGTGCCAGCAGCTTAGAGGGGAGTAGCCCTCGGGGCGAGCAGTACTTC. Full variable domain (remainder filled in from reference TRBV11-2 and TRBJ2-7): EAGVAQSPRYKIIEKRQSVAFWCNPISGHATLYWYQQILGQGPKLLIQFQNNGVVDDSQLPKDRFSAERLKGVDSTLKIQPAKLEDSAVYLCASSLEGSSPRGEQYFGPGTRLTVT.

The chain couples TRBV30 to TRBJ1-2, with D perhaps TRBD1 (5 bases). The CDR3 extends over 14 amino acids. The V and J ends lost 1 base and 6 bases respectively, with 15 bases between them. The V gene's germline CDR1 is GTSNPN and CDR2 SVGIG (reference sequence). The CDR3, as DNA: TGTGCCTGGAGTGCGGGGGGTGTCGTCGATGGCTACACCTTC. Translating it yields CAWSAGGVVDGYTF.

The chain uses TRBV29-1 and TRBJ1-4; no reliable D call. V shed 6 bases and J shed 8 bases, with 13 bases lying between them. Germline V gives CDR1 SQVTM, CDR2 ANQGSEA. The CDR3 has 12 amino acids. The CDR3 loop reads CSVGSRGEKLFF. The CDR3 DNA sequence: TGCAGCGTCGGGAGTCGGGGAGAAAAACTGTTTTTT. The variable domain in full, with the rest retrieved from reference TRBV29-1 and TRBJ1-4, is SAVISQKPSRDICQRGTSLTIQCQVDSQVTMMFWYRQQPGQSLTLIATANQGSEATYESGFVIDKFPISRPNLTFSTLTVSNMSPEDSSIYLCSVGSRGEKLFFGSGTQLSVL.

The chain uses TRBV19 and TRBJ2-5; the match to TRBD1 covers 7 bases. There are 15 residues in the CDR3. V was pared by 5 bases and J by 1 base, with 7 bases of the junction left unmatched. The germline gives CDR1 LNHDA, CDR2 SQIVND (reference sequence). CDR3 sequence reads: CASSGGQNLQETQYF. DNA for the CDR3: TGTGCCAGTAGTGGGGGACAGAACCTCCAAGAGACCCAGTACTTC.

The genes are TRBV5-1 and TRBJ2-1; D is perhaps TRBD2 (6 bases). Trimming removed 7 bases from V and 9 bases from J, with 17 bases in between. The germline V gene has CDR1 SGHRS and CDR2 YFSETQ. The CDR3 is made up of 13 amino acids. CDR3 in amino acids: CASRWTDGGEQFF. CDR3 in DNA: TGCGCCAGCCGTTGGACCGACGGGGGTGAGCAGTTCTTC.

The chain employs TRBV6-6 and TRBJ1-1, with D tentatively TRBD1 (5 bases). Per germline, CDR1 MNHNY and CDR2 SVGAGI (reference sequence). The CDR3 is made up of 13 amino acids. Trimming shortened V by 6 bases and J by 1 base, and 9 bases separated the two germline ends. The CDR3 sequence: CASRVGGNTEAFF. CDR3 sequence (DNA): TGTGCCAGCAGGGTCGGGGGGAACACTGAAGCTTTCTTT.

The chain has TRBV15 and TRBJ2-7, with TRBD2 as a possible D gene (6 bases). V lost 1 base and J lost 5, with 18 bases in between. This CDR3 comprises 16 residues. Germline CDR1 and CDR2: LNHNV and YYDKDF (reference sequence). The CDR3 spells CATSRGGTKERDEQYF. For the CDR3, the DNA is TGTGCCACCAGCAGAGGCGGGACCAAGGAACGGGACGAGCAGTACTTC.

The chain combines TRBV6-1 with TRBJ2-2; no clear D gene. Trimming stripped 2 bases from V and 6 bases from J, with 4 bases between. Germline lookup yields CDR1 MNHNS and CDR2 SASEGT. The CDR3 spans 12 residues. The CDR3 loop reads CASSEIAGELFF. The CDR3 nucleotides are TGTGCCAGCAGTGAAATCGCCGGGGAGCTGTTTTTT.

The chain has TRBV9 and TRBJ1-3; the D is unclear. Germline loops: CDR1 SGDLS, CDR2 YYNGEE. CDR3 length: 15 amino acids. Trimming took 0 bases from V and 2 from J, leaving 9 bases between them. CDR3 residues: CASSVDGSPGNTIYF. The CDR3 DNA is TGTGCCAGCAGCGTAGACGGGTCCCCTGGAAACACCATATATTTT.

The chain has TRBV4-3 and TRBJ2-6, with D uncertain. Germline V gene data show CDR1 as LGHNA and CDR2 as YSLEER. With 3 bases removed from V and 0 bases from J, the gap between germline ends came to 6 bases. The CDR3 sequence is 15 residues long. The CDR3 sequence: CASSQHFSGANVLTF. In DNA form, the CDR3 reads TGCGCCAGCAGCCAGCACTTCTCTGGGGCCAACGTCCTGACTTTC.

The chain recombines TRBV2 with TRBJ2-2, with TRBD1 identical over 8 bases. Trimming at V came to 3 bases and at J to 6 bases, leaving 3 bases not matched to a gene. The CDR3 contains 14 residues. Germline V gives CDR1 SNHLY, CDR2 FYNNEI. The CDR3 sequence: CASSERQGPGELFF. CDR3 bases: TGTGCCAGCAGTGAGAGACAGGGGCCCGGGGAGCTGTTTTTT.

V is TRBV2 and J is TRBJ1-2; D is perhaps TRBD1 (5 bases). CDR3 length: 15 residues. Germline V gene data show CDR1 as SNHLY and CDR2 as FYNNEI. Trimming took off 5 bases at V and 0 bases at J, with 13 bases between the two ends. CDR3 bases: TGTGCCAGCAGTCTAATGGTGGGGCCTAACTATGGCTACACCTTC. Its protein product is CASSLMVGPNYGYTF. Looking up the rest from reference TRBV2 and TRBJ1-2 gives the full variable domain: EPEVTQTPSHQVTQMGQEVILRCVPISNHLYFYWYRQILGQKVEFLVSFYNNEISEKSEIFDDQFSVERPDGSNFTLKIRSTKLEDSAMYFCASSLMVGPNYGYTFGSGTRLTVV.

J is TRBJ2-5 and V is TRBV15; 7 bases map to TRBD1. V shed 5 bases, J shed 6 bases, and the junction held 12 bases outside the gene matches. Germline CDR1 and CDR2: LNHNV and YYDKDF (reference sequence). The length of the CDR3 is 15 residues. CDR3 loop: CATSLGVGGAQTQYF. The CDR3, as DNA: TGTGCCACCAGCCTAGGGGTAGGGGGCGCGCAGACCCAGTACTTC.

This chain uses TRBV7-6 with TRBJ2-3; 7 bases map to TRBD1. CDR3 size: 14 residues. CDR1 is SGHVS, CDR2 FNYEAQ, per germline. With V trimmed by 4 bases and J by 4 bases, 5 bases remained unmatched. The CDR3: CASSWGQTPDTQYF. In nucleotides, the CDR3 is TGTGCCAGCAGCTGGGGACAGACCCCAGATACGCAGTATTTT.

The sample holds a few counts of this clone. The chain uses TRBV7-9 and TRBJ1-2, with TRBD1 matching 9 bases. There are 14 residues in the CDR3. In germline, CDR1 is SEHNR, CDR2 FQNEAQ (reference sequence). Germline trimming cut 3 bases from V and 6 bases from J; bases unmatched to any gene: 5. The CDR3 loop reads CASSLRQGEDGYTF. The CDR3 DNA follows: TGTGCCAGCAGCTTGCGACAGGGGGAGGATGGCTACACCTTC.